Below are 18 T cell receptor beta chains sequenced from a single sample in a study of T cell changes during pregnancy in multiple sclerosis. The table came from immunoSEQ multiplex PCR; TCRdb's copy has only in-frame clones and leaves some out. The sample consists of about 32,000 clones, about 92% of them appearing once. This material consisted of CD4+ T cells from peripheral blood mononuclear cells, taken in the second trimester of pregnancy. These receptors were taken from a female donor with multiple sclerosis, enrolled in a pregnancy study.

The rearrangement uses TRBV19 and TRBJ1-5; 9 bases match TRBD1. V lost 2 bases and J lost 7; bases outside the gene matches: 9. This CDR3 contains 16 residues. In germline, CDR1 is LNHDA, CDR2 SQIVND (reference sequence). The CDR3: CASSIQSDRGGQPQHF. The CDR3 DNA follows: TGTGCCAGTAGTATACAATCGGACAGGGGAGGACAGCCCCAGCATTTT.

The CDR3 is CATTPPQGNTIYF. Here the CDR3 DNA reads TGTGCCACCACCCCTCCCCAGGGAAACACCATATATTTT. V gene TRBV15 combines with J gene TRBJ1-3, with no clear D. Germline V gene sequence: CDR1 LNHNV, CDR2 YYDKDF (reference sequence). V was cut by 7 bases and J by 4 bases, with 11 bases left in between. This CDR3 has 13 residues.

The chain recombines TRBV5-4 with TRBJ2-5; 15 nucleotides match TRBD2. V lost 4 bases and J lost 4; bases outside the gene matches: 5. Germline assignment: CDR1 SGHNT and CDR2 YYREEE (reference sequence). The CDR3 is made up of 16 amino acids. The CDR3 spells CASSGTSGRSGETQYF. The CDR3 DNA is TGTGCCAGCAGCGGGACTAGCGGGAGGTCTGGAGAGACCCAGTACTTC.

The V and J genes are TRBV25-1 and TRBJ2-7; D perhaps matches TRBD1 (7 bases). V was trimmed by 6 bases and J by 7 bases, leaving 19 bases between them. The CDR3 is 14 residues long. Germline values: CDR1 MGHDK, CDR2 SYGVNS. The CDR3 sequence: CASSGGTAGGEQYF. DNA for the CDR3: TGTGCCAGCAGCGGGGGCACGGCAGGGGGGGAGCAGTACTTC.

The gene calls are TRBV30 and TRBJ2-3, with TRBD2 matching over 8 bases. The J segment lost 3 bases and the V segment lost 0 bases, leaving 5 bases of the junction unmatched. CDR3 length: 15 residues. CDR1 is GTSNPN, CDR2 SVGIG, per germline (reference sequence). CDR3 in DNA: TGTGCCTGGAGTGTCCCAGCGGGAGTGACAGATACGCAGTATTTT. Its translation is CAWSVPAGVTDTQYF.

This clone has just one count. The chain recombines TRBV28 with TRBJ2-7, with a possible D match to TRBD1 (6 bases). CDR3 length equals 11 residues. Trimming removed 6 bases from V and 6 bases from J, with 9 bases in between. CDR1 is MDHEN, CDR2 SYDVKM, per germline. The CDR3, as DNA: TGTGCCAGCAGCTGGGACACCGAGCAGTACTTC. Amino acid sequence: CASSWDTEQYF.

The chain uses TRBV28 and TRBJ2-3; D is unresolved. In germline, CDR1 is MDHEN, CDR2 SYDVKM. The CDR3 sequence is 15 residues long. V lost 2 bases and J 0 bases, leaving 9 bases between the germline ends. The CDR3 region is CASSLPGSSTDTQYF. CDR3 sequence (DNA): TGTGCCAGCAGTTTACCGGGTTCTAGCACAGATACGCAGTATTTT.

J is TRBJ2-5 and V is TRBV25-1; tentative D call: TRBD2 (6 bases). The germline V and J ends were trimmed by 3 bases and 4 bases, with 12 bases remaining between them. CDR1 is MGHDK and CDR2 is SYGVNS in the germline V gene. The CDR3 is made up of 14 amino acids. CDR3 sequence (DNA): TGTGCCAGCAGTGATTGGGGGACTGGAGAGACCCAGTACTTC. It specifies CASSDWGTGETQYF.

The chain has TRBV5-4 and TRBJ2-2; the match to TRBD2 covers 15 bases. This CDR3 spans 18 amino acids. CDR1 and CDR2 (germline): SGHNT, YYREEE (reference sequence). J gave up 3 bases and V 3 bases, and 6 bases lay outside the gene matches. CDR3 in DNA: TGTGCCAGCAGCTCCGGACTAGCGGGAGGGCCGGACACCGGGGAGCTGTTTTTT. It codes for CASSSGLAGGPDTGELFF.

The V call is TRBV2, the J call TRBJ2-7; D gene ambiguous. Germline V lookup: CDR1 SNHLY, CDR2 FYNNEI. The CDR3 spans 13 residues. The V end lost 5 bases, the J end lost 2 bases, and 10 bases lay between the germline ends. The CDR3 region has the DNA TGTGCCAGCAGTCAGTCCCTTGCCTACGAGCAGTACTTC. This encodes CASSQSLAYEQYF.

J is TRBJ1-1 and V is TRBV5-5, with TRBD1 matching over 9 bases. After removal of 1 base from V and 4 bases from J, the junction contained 8 bases not matched to a gene. This CDR3 spans 16 amino acids. CDR1 is SGHKS, CDR2 YYEKEE, per germline (reference sequence). For the CDR3, the DNA is TGTGCCAGCAGCTTGTTTTTGGGACAGGGTCGCACTGAAGCTTTCTTT. Translation: CASSLFLGQGRTEAFF.

The chain joins TRBV12-5 to TRBJ2-2; D call uncertain. CDR1 LGHNT and CDR2 FRNRAP come from the germline V gene. V lost 5 bases and J lost 8, with 15 bases in between. This CDR3 comprises 14 residues. CDR3 residues: CASGPLPEPGELFF. CDR3 coding DNA: TGTGCTAGTGGTCCTCTCCCGGAGCCAGGGGAGCTGTTTTTT.

For this clone: The sample has other DNA sequences that encode this CDR3 too. The V gene is TRBV7-9, the J gene TRBJ2-7; D unclear. Trimming stripped 4 bases from V and 3 bases from J, with 4 bases between. Germline V gene lookup returns CDR1 SEHNR and CDR2 FQNEAQ (reference sequence). The CDR3 contains 11 residues. The CDR3 sequence is CASSSYYEQYF. In DNA, the CDR3 is TGTGCCAGCAGCTCTTACTACGAGCAGTACTTC.

This clone was counted between two and nine times. The genes are TRBV18 and TRBJ1-1; 7 bases are a match to TRBD1. The germline gives CDR1 KGHSH, CDR2 LQKENI. With 2 bases clipped from V and 4 bases from J, the junction kept 4 bases outside the gene matches. This CDR3 spans 14 amino acids. CDR3: CASSPDRVGTEAFF. As DNA, the CDR3 is TGTGCCAGCTCACCAGACAGGGTGGGCACTGAAGCTTTCTTT.

The rearrangement links TRBV7-3 to TRBJ1-2, with D possibly matching TRBD1 (5 bases). CDR1 is SGHTA and CDR2 is FQGTGA in the germline V gene. V dropped 5 bases and J dropped 9 bases, with 13 bases sitting between them. The CDR3 covers 12 residues. The CDR3 coding sequence is TGTGCCAGCAGCCGTGACAGCAATCGCTACACCTTC. This encodes CASSRDSNRYTF.

V is TRBV29-1 and J is TRBJ1-2; 12 bases agree with TRBD1. Germline values: CDR1 SQVTM, CDR2 ANQGSEA. This CDR3 has 14 amino acids. Trimming cost V 7 bases and J 2 bases; bases outside gene matches: 5. The CDR3, as DNA: TGCAGCGCCCGGGACAGGGGGCAGAACTATGGCTACACCTTC. Residues: CSARDRGQNYGYTF. The complete variable domain, with remaining parts taken from reference TRBV29-1 and TRBJ1-2, reads SAVISQKPSRDICQRGTSLTIQCQVDSQVTMMFWYRQQPGQSLTLIATANQGSEATYESGFVIDKFPISRPNLTFSTLTVSNMSPEDSSIYLCSARDRGQNYGYTFGSGTRLTVV.

The rearrangement uses TRBV29-1 and TRBJ2-1; 12 positions match TRBD2. Germline values: CDR1 SQVTM, CDR2 ANQGSEA. Trimming at V came to 4 bases and at J to 7 bases, leaving 11 bases not matched to a gene. This CDR3 contains 16 residues. In nucleotides, the CDR3 is TGCAGCGTTGCCGCTAGCGGGAGGGCCTGGGAGAATGAGCAGTTCTTC. Encoded protein: CSVAASGRAWENEQFF.

The chain carries TRBV28 and TRBJ2-2; 13 nucleotides line up with TRBD2. Germline loops: CDR1 MDHEN, CDR2 SYDVKM. There are 17 residues in the CDR3. V gave up 4 bases and J gave up 6 bases; unmatched junction bases: 8. The CDR3 reads CASSSGRTSGRAGELFF. CDR3 nucleotides: TGTGCCAGCAGTTCGGGGCGGACTAGCGGGAGAGCCGGGGAGCTGTTTTTT.